The sequence of this T cell receptor (beta chain) was determined in a study of blood T cell repertoires in COVID-19 (TCRdb year 2020). Background for the entire study: Collaborator samples came from the United States, Italy and Spain and covered acute and convalescent phases of COVID-19. The repertoires were released in a freely available public database intended as a resource for research on the immune response to SARS-CoV-2. Samples came from the ongoing ImmuneRACE study (first 160 participants) plus 1,254 subjects from 6 global collaborators. HLA class I and class II types, where available, came from metadata supplied by the sample provider rather than from assay-based typing. The prospective study material was composed of cDNA or gDNA derived from T cells, B-cell-depleted T cells, or PBMCs. Nearly every sample came with metadata listing a de-identified subject ID, COVID-19 status, age in years and sex. Deeply sampled blood TCRbeta repertoires from subjects exposed to, actively infected with, or recovered from COVID-19 were included in the dataset.

Enrolling through a virtual design, the prospective study's participants ranged in age from about 18 to 100 years and lived across 24 United States geographic areas. In the prospective study, participants were assigned to cohorts based on the clinical history participants reported in a screening survey and a study questionnaire. ImmuneRACE Cohort 3 recovered participants were defined by two consecutive negative NP/OP PCR tests, healthcare professional clearance, or symptom resolution. Mobile phlebotomists in the prospective study collected whole blood, serum and a nasopharyngeal or oropharyngeal swab from every participant. Over an approximately 2-month period, participants in the prospective study had the option of providing additional blood draws and questionnaires. Prospective study blood samples were shipped either frozen or at room temperature before DNA extraction. This clone was seen more than once but under ten times. No cognate antigen has been identified for it. Per-nucleotide qualities are absent, and no much larger clonotype sits a single base away.

TCRbeta CDR3 regions were amplified from genomic DNA by means of the immunoSEQ Assay, a bias-controlled multiplex PCR. Regarding the original processing steps: The number of nucleated cells in each sample was estimated by amplification of reference gene primers within the assay. Sequence reads were collapsed and filtered to measure the absolute abundance of every unique TCRbeta CDR3 rearrangement. Productive Simpson clonality was computed per sample as the square root of Simpson's diversity index over productive rearrangements. Drawn from immuneACCESS, this table holds only the in-frame rearrangements with V and J called that TCRdb kept. Clones are partly lost; checked studies trace under half to an unresolved V gene and leave the rest unexplained. That table gives V, J and clone size, and the DNA gave D and trimming. This sample comprises about 370,000 clones, around 89% of them detected only once. 0.95% to 1.1% of the sample rests with the top ten.

Results and caveats for the whole study, not just this receptor: The quantity of clinical and demographic metadata differed by source and by participant and was supplied without curation.

As encoded in the germline V gene, CDR1 is KGHSH while CDR2 is LQKENI. V is reduced by 4 bases and J by 2 bases, leaving a spacing of 18 bases between them. The CDR3 has 17 amino acids, counting the end cysteine and phenylalanine. Just CDR3 DNA is preserved here, 51 bases in frame from base 1. The sequence links TRBV18 to TRBJ2-1, and perhaps TRBD1 as D gene, on 5 matching bases. Sequencing input: PBMCs or T cells enriched from blood (not recorded which). The TCR originated in a man aged 18 to 29 who had recovered from COVID-19. The DNA sequence follows: TGTGCCAGCTCACAGAAACCTCCAGGGATCACCTACAATGAGCAGTTCTTC. Translation gives CASSQKPPGITYNEQFF.